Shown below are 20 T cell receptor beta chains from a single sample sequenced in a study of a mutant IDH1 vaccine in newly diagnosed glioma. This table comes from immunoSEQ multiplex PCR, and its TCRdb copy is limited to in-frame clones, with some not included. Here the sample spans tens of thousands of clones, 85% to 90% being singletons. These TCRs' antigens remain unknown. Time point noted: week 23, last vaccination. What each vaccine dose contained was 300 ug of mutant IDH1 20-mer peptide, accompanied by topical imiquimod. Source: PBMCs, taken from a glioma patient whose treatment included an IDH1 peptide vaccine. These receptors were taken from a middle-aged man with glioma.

In DNA, the CDR3 is TGCAGCGTCGCGACAGGTTCACGGGAACAGCCCCAGCATTTT. Protein product: CSVATGSREQPQHF. The chain carries TRBV29-1 and TRBJ1-5; D is possibly TRBD1 (6 bases). This CDR3 has 14 amino acids. Germline assignment: CDR1 SQVTM and CDR2 ANQGSEA. Deletions cut 6 bases from V and 7 bases from J, with 19 bases between.

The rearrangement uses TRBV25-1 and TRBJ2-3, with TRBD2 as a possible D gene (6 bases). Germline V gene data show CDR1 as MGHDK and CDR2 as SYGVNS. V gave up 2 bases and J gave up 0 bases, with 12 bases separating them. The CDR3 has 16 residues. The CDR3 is CASSEDRGYSTDTQYF. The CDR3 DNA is TGTGCCAGCAGTGAAGACCGGGGGTACAGCACAGATACGCAGTATTTT.

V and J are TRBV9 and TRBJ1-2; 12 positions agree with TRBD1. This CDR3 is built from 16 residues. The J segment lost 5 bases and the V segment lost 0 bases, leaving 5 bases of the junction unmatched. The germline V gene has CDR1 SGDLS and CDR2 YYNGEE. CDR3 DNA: TGTGCCAGCAGCGTAGGCGGGACAGGGGGCAAGTATGGCTACACCTTC. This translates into CASSVGGTGGKYGYTF.

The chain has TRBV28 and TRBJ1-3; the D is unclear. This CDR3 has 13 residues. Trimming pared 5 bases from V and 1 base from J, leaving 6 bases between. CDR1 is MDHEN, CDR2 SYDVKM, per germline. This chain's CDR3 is CASSPWSGNTIYF. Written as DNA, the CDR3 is TGTGCCAGCAGTCCGTGGTCTGGAAACACCATATATTTT.

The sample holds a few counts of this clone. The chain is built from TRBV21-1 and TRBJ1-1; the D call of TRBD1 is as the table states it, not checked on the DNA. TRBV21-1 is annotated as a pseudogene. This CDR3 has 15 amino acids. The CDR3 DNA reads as TGTGCCAGCAGCAAAAGGGGCAGTGTGGACACTGAAGCTTTCTTT. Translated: CASSKRGSVDTEAFF.

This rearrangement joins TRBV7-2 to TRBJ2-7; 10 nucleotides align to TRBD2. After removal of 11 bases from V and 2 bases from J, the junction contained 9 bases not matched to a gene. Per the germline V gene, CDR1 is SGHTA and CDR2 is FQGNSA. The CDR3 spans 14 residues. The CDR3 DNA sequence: TGTGCCGGTGGAGTAGCGGGGGGCACCTACGAGCAGTACTTC. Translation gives CAGGVAGGTYEQYF.

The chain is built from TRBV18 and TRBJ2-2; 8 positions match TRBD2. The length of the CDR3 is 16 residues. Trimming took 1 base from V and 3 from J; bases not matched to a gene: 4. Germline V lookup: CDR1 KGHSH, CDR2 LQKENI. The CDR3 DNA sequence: TGTGCCAGCTCACCACTCGGACTAGCAGACACCGGGGAGCTGTTTTTT. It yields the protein CASSPLGLADTGELFF.

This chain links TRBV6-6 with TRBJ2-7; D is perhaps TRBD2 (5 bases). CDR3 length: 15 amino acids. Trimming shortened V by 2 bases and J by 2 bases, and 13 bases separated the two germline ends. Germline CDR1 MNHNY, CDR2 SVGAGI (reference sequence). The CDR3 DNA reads TGTGCCAGCAGTTACGTCGAAGCCGGGACCTACGAGCAGTACTTC. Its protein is CASSYVEAGTYEQYF.

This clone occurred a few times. In nucleotides, the CDR3 is TGTGCCAGCAGCTCCGATGCCGGCGACCCTAACCAAGAGACCCAGTACTTC. This translates into CASSSDAGDPNQETQYF. This chain connects TRBV13 to TRBJ2-5, with unresolved D. V dropped 4 bases and J dropped 0 bases, with 18 bases sitting between them. The V gene's germline CDR1 is PRHDT and CDR2 FYEKMQ (reference sequence). The CDR3 sequence is 17 residues long.

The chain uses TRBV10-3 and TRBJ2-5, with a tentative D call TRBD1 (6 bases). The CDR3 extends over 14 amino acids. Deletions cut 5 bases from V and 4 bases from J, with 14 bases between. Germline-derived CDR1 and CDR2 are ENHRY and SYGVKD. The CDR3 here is CAISQLGGGETQYF. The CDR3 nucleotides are TGTGCCATCAGTCAGCTTGGGGGCGGAGAGACCCAGTACTTC.

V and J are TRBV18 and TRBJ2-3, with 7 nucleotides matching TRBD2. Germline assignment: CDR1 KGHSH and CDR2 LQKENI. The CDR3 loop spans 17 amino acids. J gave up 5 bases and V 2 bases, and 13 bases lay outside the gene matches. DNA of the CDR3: TGTGCCAGCTCACCAGATCTAGCGGTCCTAAGGCTAGATACGCAGTATTTT. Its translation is CASSPDLAVLRLDTQYF. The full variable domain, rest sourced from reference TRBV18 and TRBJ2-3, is NAGVMQNPRHLVRRRGQEARLRCSPMKGHSHVYWYRQLPEEGLKFMVYLQKENIIDESGMPKERFSAEFPKEGPSILRIQQVVRGDSAAYFCASSPDLAVLRLDTQYFGPGTRLTVL.

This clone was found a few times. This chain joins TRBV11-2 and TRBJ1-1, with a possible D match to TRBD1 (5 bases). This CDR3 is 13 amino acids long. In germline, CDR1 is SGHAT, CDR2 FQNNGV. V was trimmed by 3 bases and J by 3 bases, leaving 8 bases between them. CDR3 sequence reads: CASSFKGDTEAFF. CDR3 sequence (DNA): TGTGCCAGCAGCTTTAAAGGGGACACTGAAGCTTTCTTT. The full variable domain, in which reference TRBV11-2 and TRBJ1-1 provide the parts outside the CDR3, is EAGVAQSPRYKIIEKRQSVAFWCNPISGHATLYWYQQILGQGPKLLIQFQNNGVVDDSQLPKDRFSAERLKGVDSTLKIQPAKLEDSAVYLCASSFKGDTEAFFGQGTRLTVV.

The CDR3: CASSQQDSNQPQHF. The DNA of the CDR3 is TGTGCCAGCAGCCAACAGGATAGCAATCAGCCCCAGCATTTT. The rearrangement links TRBV7-2 to TRBJ1-5, with D perhaps matching TRBD1 (5 bases). Looked up from germline, CDR1 is SGHTA and CDR2 is FQGNSA. The CDR3 consists of 14 residues. Trimming removed 5 bases at V and 0 bases at J, with 8 bases between.

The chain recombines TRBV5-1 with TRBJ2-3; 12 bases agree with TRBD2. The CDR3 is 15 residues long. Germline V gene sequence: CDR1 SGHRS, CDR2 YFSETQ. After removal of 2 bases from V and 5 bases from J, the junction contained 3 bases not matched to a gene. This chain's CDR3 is CASSLSSGGGDTQYF. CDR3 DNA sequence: TGCGCCAGCAGCTTATCTAGCGGGGGGGGAGATACGCAGTATTTT.

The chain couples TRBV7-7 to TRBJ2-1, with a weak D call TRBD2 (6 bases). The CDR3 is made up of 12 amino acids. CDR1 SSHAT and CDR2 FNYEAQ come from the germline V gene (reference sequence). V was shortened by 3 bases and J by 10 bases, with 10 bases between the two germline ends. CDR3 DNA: TGTGCCAGCAGCTTTCCGGCGGGGGAGCAGTTCTTC. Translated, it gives CASSFPAGEQFF.

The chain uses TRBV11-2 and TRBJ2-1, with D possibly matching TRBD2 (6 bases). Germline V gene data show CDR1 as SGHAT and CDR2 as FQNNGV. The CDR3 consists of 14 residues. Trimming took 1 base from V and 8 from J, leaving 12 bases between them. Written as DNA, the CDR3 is TGTGCCAGCAGCTTAGGGGCGGGGCGGGATGAGCAGTTCTTC. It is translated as CASSLGAGRDEQFF.

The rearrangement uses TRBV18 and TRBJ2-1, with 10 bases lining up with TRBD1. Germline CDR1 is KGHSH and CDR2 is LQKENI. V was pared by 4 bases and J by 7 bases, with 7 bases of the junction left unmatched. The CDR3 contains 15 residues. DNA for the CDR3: TGTGCCAGCTCACGCTCCCGGACAGGGGGTAATGAGCAGTTCTTC. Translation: CASSRSRTGGNEQFF.

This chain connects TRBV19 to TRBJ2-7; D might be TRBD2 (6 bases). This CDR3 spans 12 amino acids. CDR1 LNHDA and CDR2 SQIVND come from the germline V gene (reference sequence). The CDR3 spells CSPGLLTCEQYF. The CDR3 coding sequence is TGTTCCCCGGGACTCCTTACCTGCGAGCAGTACTTC. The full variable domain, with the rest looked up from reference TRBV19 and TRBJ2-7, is DGGITQSPKYLFRKEGQNVTLSCEQNLNHDAMYWYRQDPGQGLRLIYYSQIVNDFQKGDIAEGYSVSREKKESFPLTVTSAQKNPTAFYLCSPGLLTCEQYFGPGTRLTVT.

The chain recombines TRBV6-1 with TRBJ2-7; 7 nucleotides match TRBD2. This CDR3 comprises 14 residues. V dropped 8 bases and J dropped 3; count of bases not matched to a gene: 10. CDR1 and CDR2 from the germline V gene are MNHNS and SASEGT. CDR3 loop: CASGTLGGGYEQYF. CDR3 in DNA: TGTGCCAGCGGCACCCTGGGGGGGGGCTACGAGCAGTACTTC.

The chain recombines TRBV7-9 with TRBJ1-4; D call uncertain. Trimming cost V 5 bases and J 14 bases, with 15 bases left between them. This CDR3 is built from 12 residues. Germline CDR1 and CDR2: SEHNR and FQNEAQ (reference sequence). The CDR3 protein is CASSPGPANLFF. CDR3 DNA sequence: TGTGCCAGCAGCCCCGGCCCGGCAAACCTGTTTTTT.